This TCR beta chain was found in a study of control samples from healthy donors and cancer patients. J was trimmed by 1 base and V by 4 bases; bases with no gene match: 5. Germline V gives CDR1 MDHEN, CDR2 SYDVKM. This CDR3 is built from 16 residues. Using immunoSEQ multiplex PCR, the repertoire was profiled, and TCRdb retains in-frame clones only, with some absent. Of about 170,000 clones in the sample, 90% to 95% are singletons; the top ten hold around 1.5%. The chain carries TRBV28 and TRBJ2-1, with TRBD1 matching over 9 bases. This TCR was sampled from a woman in her 30s in good health. Sample: blood. The CDR3 protein is CASSSDRGGSYNEQFF. The CDR3 coding sequence is TGTGCCAGCAGTTCCGACAGGGGGGGTTCCTACAATGAGCAGTTCTTC.